This T cell receptor beta chain comes out of a study of blood T cell repertoires in COVID-19. The assay was immunoSEQ multiplex PCR, and TCRdb's table has in-frame clones only and misses some. The sample comprises 250,000 or so clones, 85% of which are singletons, and around 6.4% rests with the top ten. The CDR3 runs 14 residues. V shed 4 bases and J shed 2 bases, with 13 bases lying between them. The V gene's germline CDR1 is SGHDT and CDR2 YYEEEE. The sample consisted of peripheral blood. The rearrangement links TRBV5-6 to TRBJ2-7, with D perhaps matching TRBD1 (6 bases). This receptor was taken from a woman aged 55-69 years with active or convalescent COVID-19. The CDR3 protein is CASSAGTFAYEQYF. The CDR3 DNA reads TGTGCCAGCAGCGCTGGGACATTCGCCTACGAGCAGTACTTC.